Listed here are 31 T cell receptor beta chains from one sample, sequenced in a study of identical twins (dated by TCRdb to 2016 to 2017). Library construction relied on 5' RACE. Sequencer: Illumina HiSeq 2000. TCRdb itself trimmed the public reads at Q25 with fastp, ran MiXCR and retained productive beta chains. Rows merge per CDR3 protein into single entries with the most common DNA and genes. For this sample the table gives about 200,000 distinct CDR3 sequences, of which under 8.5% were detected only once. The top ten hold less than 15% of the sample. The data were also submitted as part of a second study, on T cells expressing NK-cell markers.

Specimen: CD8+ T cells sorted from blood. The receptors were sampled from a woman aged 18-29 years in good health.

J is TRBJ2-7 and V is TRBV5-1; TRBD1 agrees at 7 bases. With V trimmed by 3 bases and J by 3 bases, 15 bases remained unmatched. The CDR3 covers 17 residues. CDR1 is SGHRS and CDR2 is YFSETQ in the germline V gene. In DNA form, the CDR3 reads TGCGCCAGCAGCTGGGGGCCGATGGGACAGACGAACTACGAGCAGTACTTC. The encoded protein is CASSWGPMGQTNYEQYF.

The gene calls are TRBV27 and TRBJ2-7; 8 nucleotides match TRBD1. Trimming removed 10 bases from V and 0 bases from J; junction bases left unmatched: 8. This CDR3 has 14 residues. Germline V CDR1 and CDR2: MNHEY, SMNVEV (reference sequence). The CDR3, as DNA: TGTGCCACACAGGACAGGGCGAGCTCCTACGAGCAGTACTTC. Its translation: CATQDRASSYEQYF.

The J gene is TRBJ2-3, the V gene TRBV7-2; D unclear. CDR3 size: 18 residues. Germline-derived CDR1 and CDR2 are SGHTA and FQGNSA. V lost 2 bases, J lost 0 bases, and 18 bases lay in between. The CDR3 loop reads CASSLFLRNKSSTDTQYF. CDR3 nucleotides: TGTGCCAGCAGCTTATTTCTAAGAAATAAATCTAGCACAGATACGCAGTATTTT.

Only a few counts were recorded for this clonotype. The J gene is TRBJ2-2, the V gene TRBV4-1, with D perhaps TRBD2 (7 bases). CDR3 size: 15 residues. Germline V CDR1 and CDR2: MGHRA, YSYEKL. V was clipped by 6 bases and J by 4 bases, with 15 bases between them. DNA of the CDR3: TGCGCCAGCAGGCCGATAGGGGGGGGCACCGGGGAGCTGTTTTTT. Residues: CASRPIGGGTGELFF.

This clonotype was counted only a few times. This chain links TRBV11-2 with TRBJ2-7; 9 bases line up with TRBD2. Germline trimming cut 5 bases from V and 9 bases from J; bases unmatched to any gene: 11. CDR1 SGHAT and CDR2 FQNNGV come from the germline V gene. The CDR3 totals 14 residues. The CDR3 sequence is CASSLQPLAGVQYF. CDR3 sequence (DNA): TGTGCCAGCAGCCTCCAACCCTTAGCGGGAGTGCAGTACTTC.

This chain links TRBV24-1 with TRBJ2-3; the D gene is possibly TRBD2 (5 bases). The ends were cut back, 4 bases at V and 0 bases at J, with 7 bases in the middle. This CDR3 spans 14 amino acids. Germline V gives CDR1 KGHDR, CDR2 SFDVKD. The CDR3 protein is CATSDRGSTDTQYF. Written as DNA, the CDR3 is TGTGCCACCAGTGACCGGGGTAGCACAGATACGCAGTATTTT.

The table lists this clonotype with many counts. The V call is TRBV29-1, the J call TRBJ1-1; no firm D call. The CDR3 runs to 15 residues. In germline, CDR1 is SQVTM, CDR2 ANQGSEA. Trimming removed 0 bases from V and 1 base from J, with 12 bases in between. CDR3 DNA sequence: TGCAGCGTTGAAGATCTCGATTCCGGGAACACTGAAGCTTTCTTT. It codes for CSVEDLDSGNTEAFF.

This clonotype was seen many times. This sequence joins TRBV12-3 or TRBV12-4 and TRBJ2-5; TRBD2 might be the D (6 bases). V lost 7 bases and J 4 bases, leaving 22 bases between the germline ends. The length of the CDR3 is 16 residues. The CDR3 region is CASKPSALAPAETQYF. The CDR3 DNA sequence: TGTGCCAGCAAACCCTCCGCGCTAGCGCCTGCAGAGACCCAGTACTTC.

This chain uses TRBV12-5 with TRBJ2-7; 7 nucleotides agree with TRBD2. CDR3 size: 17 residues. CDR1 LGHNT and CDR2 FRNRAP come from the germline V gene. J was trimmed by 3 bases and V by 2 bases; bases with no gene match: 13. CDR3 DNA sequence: TGTGCTAGTGGTTTGTACCCCGTCGGGGCGGGAGACTACGAGCAGTACTTC. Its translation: CASGLYPVGAGDYEQYF.

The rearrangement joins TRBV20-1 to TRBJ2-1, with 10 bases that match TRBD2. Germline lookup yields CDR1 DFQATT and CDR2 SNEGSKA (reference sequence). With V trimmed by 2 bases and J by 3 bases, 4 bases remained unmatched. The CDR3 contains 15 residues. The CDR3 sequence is CSARLAGEYYNEQFF. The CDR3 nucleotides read TGCAGTGCTAGACTAGCGGGAGAATACTACAATGAGCAGTTCTTC.

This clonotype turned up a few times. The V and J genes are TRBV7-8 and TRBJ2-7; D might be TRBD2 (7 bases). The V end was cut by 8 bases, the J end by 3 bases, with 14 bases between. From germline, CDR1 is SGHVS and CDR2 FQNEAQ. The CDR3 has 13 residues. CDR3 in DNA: TGTGCCAGCCGGGGGGCCTTGATCTACGAGCAGTACTTC. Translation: CASRGALIYEQYF.

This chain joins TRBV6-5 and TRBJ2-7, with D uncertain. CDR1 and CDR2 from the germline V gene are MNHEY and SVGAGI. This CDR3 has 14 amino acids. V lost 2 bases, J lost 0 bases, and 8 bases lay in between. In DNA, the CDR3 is TGTGCCAGCAGTTACACGGGCGCCTCCTACGAGCAGTACTTC. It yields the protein CASSYTGASYEQYF.

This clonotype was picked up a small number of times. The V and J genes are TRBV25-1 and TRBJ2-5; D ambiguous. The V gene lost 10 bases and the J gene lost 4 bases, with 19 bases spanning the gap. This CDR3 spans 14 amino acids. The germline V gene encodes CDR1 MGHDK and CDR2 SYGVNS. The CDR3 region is CATQNDNQRETQYF. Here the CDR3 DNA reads TGTGCCACCCAGAACGACAACCAACGAGAGACCCAGTACTTC.

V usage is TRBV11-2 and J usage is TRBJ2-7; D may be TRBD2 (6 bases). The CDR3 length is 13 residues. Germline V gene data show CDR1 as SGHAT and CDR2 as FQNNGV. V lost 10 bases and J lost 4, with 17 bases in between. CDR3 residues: CATRPGEAYEQYF. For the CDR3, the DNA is TGTGCCACCCGACCGGGGGAGGCTTACGAGCAGTACTTC.

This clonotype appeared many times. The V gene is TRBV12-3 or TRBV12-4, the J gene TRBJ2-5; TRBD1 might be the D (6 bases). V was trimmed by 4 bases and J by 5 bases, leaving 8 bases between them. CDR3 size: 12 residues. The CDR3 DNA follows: TGTGCCAGCAGTTACACAGGGGAGACCCAGTACTTC. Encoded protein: CASSYTGETQYF.

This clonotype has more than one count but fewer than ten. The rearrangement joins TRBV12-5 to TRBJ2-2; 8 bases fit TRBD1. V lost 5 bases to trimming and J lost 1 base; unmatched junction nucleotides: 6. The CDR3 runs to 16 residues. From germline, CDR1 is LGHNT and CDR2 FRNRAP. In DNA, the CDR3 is TGTGCTAGTGGTACTAGACAGGGGAAGAACACCGGGGAGCTGTTTTTT. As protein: CASGTRQGKNTGELFF.

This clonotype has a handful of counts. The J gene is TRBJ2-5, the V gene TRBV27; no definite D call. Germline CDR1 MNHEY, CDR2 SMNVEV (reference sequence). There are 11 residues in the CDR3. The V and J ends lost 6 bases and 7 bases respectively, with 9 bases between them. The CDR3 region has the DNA TGTGCCAGCAGCCGTAGTGGGACCCAGTACTTC. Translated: CASSRSGTQYF.

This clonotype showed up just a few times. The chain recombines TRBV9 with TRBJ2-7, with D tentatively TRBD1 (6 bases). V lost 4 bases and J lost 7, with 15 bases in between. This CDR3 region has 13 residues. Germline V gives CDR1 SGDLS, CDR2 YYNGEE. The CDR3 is CASSRDTTEEQYF. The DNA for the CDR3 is TGTGCCAGCAGCCGGGACACAACGGAAGAGCAGTACTTC.

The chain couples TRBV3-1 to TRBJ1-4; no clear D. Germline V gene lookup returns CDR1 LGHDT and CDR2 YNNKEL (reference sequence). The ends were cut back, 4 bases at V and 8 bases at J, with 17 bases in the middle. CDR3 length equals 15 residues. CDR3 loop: CASSPSRESSEKLFF. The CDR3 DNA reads TGTGCCAGCAGCCCATCTCGGGAGTCAAGCGAAAAACTGTTTTTT.

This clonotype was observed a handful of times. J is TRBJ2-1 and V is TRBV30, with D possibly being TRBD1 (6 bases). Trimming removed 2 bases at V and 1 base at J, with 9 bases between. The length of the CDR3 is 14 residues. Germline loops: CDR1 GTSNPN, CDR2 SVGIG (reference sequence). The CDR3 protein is CAWSLGASYNEQFF. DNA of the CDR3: TGTGCCTGGAGTTTGGGGGCATCCTACAATGAGCAGTTCTTC.

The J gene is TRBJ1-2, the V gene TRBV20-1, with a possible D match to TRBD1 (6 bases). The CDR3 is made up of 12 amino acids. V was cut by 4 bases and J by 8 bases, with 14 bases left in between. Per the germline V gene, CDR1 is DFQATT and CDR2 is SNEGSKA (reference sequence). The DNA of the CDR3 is TGCAGTGCTATACAGGGATTTGAGGGCTACACCTTC. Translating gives CSAIQGFEGYTF.

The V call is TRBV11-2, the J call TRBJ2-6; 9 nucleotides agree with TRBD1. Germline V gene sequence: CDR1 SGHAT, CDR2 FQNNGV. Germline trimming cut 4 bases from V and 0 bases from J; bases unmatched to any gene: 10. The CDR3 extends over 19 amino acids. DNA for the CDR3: TGTGCCAGCAGCTCCACTCCGGGACAGGGATACTCTGGGGCCAACGTCCTGACTTTC. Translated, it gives CASSSTPGQGYSGANVLTF.

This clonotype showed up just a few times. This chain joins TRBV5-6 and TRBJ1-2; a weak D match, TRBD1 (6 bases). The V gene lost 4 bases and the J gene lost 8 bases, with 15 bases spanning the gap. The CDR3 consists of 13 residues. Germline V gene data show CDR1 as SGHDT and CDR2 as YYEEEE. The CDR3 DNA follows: TGTGCCAGCAGCCAGGGGACACTGCTCGGCTACACCTTC. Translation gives CASSQGTLLGYTF.

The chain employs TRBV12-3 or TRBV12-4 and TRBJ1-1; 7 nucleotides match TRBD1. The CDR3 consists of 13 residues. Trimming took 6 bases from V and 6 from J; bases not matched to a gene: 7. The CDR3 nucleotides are TGTGCCAGCAGCTCGACAGGGCTGTCTGAAGCTTTCTTT. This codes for CASSSTGLSEAFF.

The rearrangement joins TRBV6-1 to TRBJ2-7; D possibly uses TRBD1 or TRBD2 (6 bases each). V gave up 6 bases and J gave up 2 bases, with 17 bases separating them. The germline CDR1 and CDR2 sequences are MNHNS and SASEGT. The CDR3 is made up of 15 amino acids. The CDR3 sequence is CASSAGTGGTYEQYF. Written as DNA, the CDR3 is TGTGCCAGCAGCGCGGGGACTGGGGGCACCTACGAGCAGTACTTC.

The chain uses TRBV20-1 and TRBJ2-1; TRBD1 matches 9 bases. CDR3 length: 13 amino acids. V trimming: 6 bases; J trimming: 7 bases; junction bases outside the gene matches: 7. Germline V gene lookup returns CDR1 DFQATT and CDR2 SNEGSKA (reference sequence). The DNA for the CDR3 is TGCAGTGCACAGGACAGGGGCTGGAATGAGCAGTTCTTC. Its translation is CSAQDRGWNEQFF.

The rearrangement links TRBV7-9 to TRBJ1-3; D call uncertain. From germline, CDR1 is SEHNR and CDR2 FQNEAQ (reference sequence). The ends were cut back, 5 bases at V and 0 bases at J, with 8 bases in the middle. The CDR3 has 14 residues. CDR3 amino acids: CASSLEDSGNTIYF. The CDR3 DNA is TGTGCCAGCAGCCTGGAAGACTCTGGAAACACCATATATTTT.

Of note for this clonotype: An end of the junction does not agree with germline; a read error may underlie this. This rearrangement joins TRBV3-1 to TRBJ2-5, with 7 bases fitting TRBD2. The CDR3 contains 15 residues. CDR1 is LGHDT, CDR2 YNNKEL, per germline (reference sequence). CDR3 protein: CACSQFTTSKETQYF. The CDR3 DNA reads TGTGCCTGCAGCCAATTTACGACTAGCAAAGAGACCCAGTACTTC.

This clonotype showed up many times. The CDR3 DNA sequence: TGCGCCAGCAGCCAAGATCGAGATGGCTCTTCTGTAATGTGGCAGTATTTT. It specifies CASSQDRDGSSVMWQYF. The J gene is TRBJ2-3, the V gene TRBV4-3; the D is unclear. Trimming shortened V by 0 bases and J by 11 bases, and 24 bases separated the two germline ends. CDR1 and CDR2 (germline): LGHNA, YSLEER. The CDR3 covers 17 residues.

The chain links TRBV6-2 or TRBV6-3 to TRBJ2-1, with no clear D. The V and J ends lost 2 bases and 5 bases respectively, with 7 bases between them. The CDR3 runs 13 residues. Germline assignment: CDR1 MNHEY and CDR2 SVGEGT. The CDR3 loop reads CASSYMANNEQFF. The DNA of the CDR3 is TGTGCCAGCAGTTACATGGCGAACAATGAGCAGTTCTTC.

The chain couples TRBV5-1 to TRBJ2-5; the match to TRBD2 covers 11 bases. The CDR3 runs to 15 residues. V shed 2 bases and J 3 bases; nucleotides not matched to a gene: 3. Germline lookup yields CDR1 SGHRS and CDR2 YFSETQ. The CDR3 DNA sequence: TGCGCCAGCAGCTTCGGTAGCGGGGGGGAAGAGACCCAGTACTTC. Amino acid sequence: CASSFGSGGEETQYF.